The 26 T cell receptor beta chains given below trace back to one sample, sequenced in a study of metastatic and nonmetastatic thyroid tumors. TCRdb used MiXCR to call clones anew from the PCR reads. In the table there are around 21,000 clones, 20% to 25% of which are singletons. Thyroid surgery was performed in patients who had received no treatment beforehand. The sequencing sample was made of blood. These receptors were obtained from a male donor with papillary thyroid cancer or a benign thyroid nodule (not recorded which). Some clones in this sample may be carry-over from other donors' samples.

A note on this clone: Likely a read error: the CDR3 ends without its conserved phenylalanine or tryptophan. The chain is built from TRBV11-1 and TRBJ2-3, with TRBD2 matching over 14 bases. Germline lookup yields CDR1 SGHAT and CDR2 FQDESV (reference sequence). The J segment lost 2 bases and the V segment lost 4 bases, leaving 8 bases of the junction unmatched. The CDR3 length is 18 residues. Here the CDR3 DNA reads TGTGCCAGCAGCTCCTGGACTAGCGGGAGGTCTCTCACAGATACGCAGTATATT. This translates into CASSSWTSGRSLTDTQYI.

The V gene is TRBV10-1, the J gene TRBJ2-3; the match to TRBD1 covers 7 bases. This CDR3 is 14 amino acids long. V shed 5 bases and J 5 bases; nucleotides not matched to a gene: 7. Germline V gene data show CDR1 as WNHNN and CDR2 as SYGVQD (reference sequence). The CDR3 DNA reads TGCGCCAGCAGTCTACGACAGGGTGGAGATACGCAGTATTTT. Its protein product is CASSLRQGGDTQYF.

V usage is TRBV18 and J usage is TRBJ1-1, with a weak D call TRBD1 (5 bases). The CDR3 length is 14 residues. V was clipped by 3 bases and J by 4 bases, with 12 bases between them. CDR1 KGHSH and CDR2 LQKENI come from the germline V gene. In nucleotides, the CDR3 is TGTGCCAGCTCACCGGGGTTAGGGGTCACTGAAGCTTTCTTT. Residues: CASSPGLGVTEAFF.

The V and J genes are TRBV12-3 or TRBV12-4 and TRBJ2-3; no firm D call. The length of the CDR3 is 12 residues. The ends were cut back, 4 bases at V and 4 bases at J, with 6 bases in the middle. The CDR3 loop is CASSSRADTQYF. The CDR3 DNA is TGTGCCAGCAGTTCCCGGGCAGATACGCAGTATTTT.

The chain combines TRBV6-1 with TRBJ2-1; tentative D call: TRBD1 (6 bases). Trimming took 5 bases from V and 1 from J, leaving 15 bases between them. CDR1 is MNHNS, CDR2 SASEGT, per germline. CDR3 length: 16 amino acids. DNA of the CDR3: TGTGCCAGCAGTCCTGCAGGGGAGTGGTCCTACAATGAGCAGTTCTTC. This gives the protein CASSPAGEWSYNEQFF.

The rearrangement links TRBV5-1 to TRBJ2-3; the D is unclear. CDR3 length: 14 residues. V was trimmed by 4 bases and J by 4 bases, leaving 13 bases between them. Germline CDR1 and CDR2: SGHRS and YFSETQ. The CDR3 DNA is TGCGCCAGCAGCCCTGCCGGACCTCCAGATACGCAGTATTTT. This translates into CASSPAGPPDTQYF.

The table lists this clone with many counts. J is TRBJ1-1 and V is TRBV12-3 or TRBV12-4; D might be TRBD1 (5 bases). V was shortened by 1 base and J by 0 bases, with 9 bases between the two germline ends. CDR3 length: 15 residues. The CDR3 DNA reads as TGTGCCAGCAGTTTAGAAGGGGTCCTGAACACTGAAGCTTTCTTT. Its translation: CASSLEGVLNTEAFF.

As for this clone: Likely a read error: the CDR3 ends without its conserved phenylalanine or tryptophan. The genes are TRBV10-1 and TRBJ1-1; D possibly corresponds to TRBD1 (6 bases). The length of the CDR3 is 14 residues. Germline assignment: CDR1 WNHNN and CDR2 SYGVQD (reference sequence). V was clipped by 2 bases and J by 4 bases, with 11 bases between them. The CDR3 loop is CASSESTGSTEAFS. CDR3 nucleotides: TGCGCCAGCAGTGAGAGCACAGGGAGCACTGAAGCTTTCTCT.

This clone turned up a few times. This chain links TRBV12-3 or TRBV12-4 with TRBJ2-7; no definite D call. The CDR3 sequence is 14 residues long. V lost 3 bases, J lost 3 bases, and 12 bases lay in between. The CDR3 coding sequence is TGTGCCAGCAGTTTCGGACGGAATCTCTACGAGCAGTACTTC. This sequence encodes CASSFGRNLYEQYF.

This clone was seen a handful of times. The chain couples TRBV28 to TRBJ1-2; the match to TRBD1 covers 10 bases. The CDR3 runs to 16 residues. V was pared by 5 bases and J by 4 bases, with 10 bases of the junction left unmatched. CDR1 is MDHEN and CDR2 is SYDVKM in the germline V gene. The CDR3 coding sequence is TGTGCCAGCAGTCCGGGACAGGGGCCGGTATCCTATGGCTACACCTTC. Its translation: CASSPGQGPVSYGYTF.

The V call is TRBV11-2, the J call TRBJ2-7; D gene ambiguous. Trimming removed 1 base from V and 6 bases from J, with 10 bases in between. Germline assignment: CDR1 SGHAT and CDR2 FQNNGV. The CDR3 runs 13 residues. The chain's CDR3 is CASSLGRSGEQYF. CDR3 DNA sequence: TGTGCCAGCAGCTTAGGCAGGTCGGGCGAGCAGTACTTC.

Comments on this clone: A read error is possible here, since a much larger clone lies one base away. The CDR3 loop is CASRVVLSGTQYF. The CDR3 DNA sequence: TGTGCCAGCAGAGTAGTACTTTCAGGGACCCAGTACTTC. The chain has TRBV9 and TRBJ2-5; D ambiguous. Germline lookup yields CDR1 SGDLS and CDR2 YYNGEE. This CDR3 contains 13 residues. Full variable domain (remainder filled in from reference TRBV9 and TRBJ2-5): DSGVTQTPKHLITATGQRVTLRCSPRSGDLSVYWYQQSLDQGLQFLIQYYNGEERAKGNILERFSAQQFPDLHSELNLSSLELGDSALYFCASRVVLSGTQYFGPGTRLLVL.

Regarding this clone: This clone may be a read error of a much larger clone one base away. Additional DNA sequences in this sample encode the identical CDR3. The rearrangement links TRBV15 to TRBJ1-1; 11 bases fit TRBD1. The CDR3 is made up of 15 amino acids. CDR1 is LNHNV and CDR2 is YYDKDF in the germline V gene (reference sequence). In nucleotides, the CDR3 is TGTGCCACCAGCGAAAAGGGGACAGGGGGTACTGAAGCTTTCTTC. Translation: CATSEKGTGGTEAFF.

V and J are TRBV11-2 and TRBJ1-4, with 7 bases aligning to TRBD1. Germline values: CDR1 SGHAT, CDR2 FQNNGV. This CDR3 comprises 17 residues. Trimming removed 5 bases from V and 4 bases from J; junction bases left unmatched: 13. In DNA form, the CDR3 reads TGTGCCAGCAGCCTTCAAACAGGGGTAGGGATTAATGAAAAACTGTTTTTT. Encoded protein: CASSLQTGVGINEKLFF.

A word on this clone: Other DNA sequences from this sample encode an identical CDR3 as well. The gene calls are TRBV20-1 and TRBJ2-3; D is possibly TRBD1 or TRBD2 (5 bases each). Germline CDR1 reads DFQATT; CDR2 reads SNEGSKA (reference sequence). The V end lost 0 bases, the J end lost 3 bases, and 10 bases lay between the germline ends. This CDR3 has 14 amino acids. The CDR3 sequence is CSARDLRGTDTQYF. In DNA form, the CDR3 reads TGCAGTGCTAGAGATCTGAGGGGAACAGATACGCAGTATTTT.

Worth noting for this clone: Being one base from a much bigger clone, this may be a read error. Within the sample, other DNA sequences also encode this same CDR3. V usage is TRBV7-3 and J usage is TRBJ2-3; D ambiguous. CDR1 and CDR2 (germline): SGHTA, FQGTGA. CDR3 length: 13 amino acids. V shed 5 bases and J shed 4 bases, with 10 bases lying between them. In DNA form, the CDR3 reads TGTGCCAGCAGCAGCCGGTCTCCAGATACGCAGTATTTT. It codes for CASSSRSPDTQYF.

This clone showed up just a few times. The chain links TRBV6-1 to TRBJ2-7; 9 bases are shared with TRBD1. After removal of 5 bases from V and 0 bases from J, the junction contained 5 bases not matched to a gene. Looked up from germline, CDR1 is MNHNS and CDR2 is SASEGT. The length of the CDR3 is 15 residues. Here the CDR3 reads CASSRRGQGSYEQYF. The DNA of the CDR3 is TGTGCCAGCAGTCGGAGGGGACAGGGCTCCTACGAGCAGTACTTC.

The chain uses TRBV30 and TRBJ1-1, with D unresolved. Germline-derived CDR1 and CDR2 are GTSNPN and SVGIG (reference sequence). V gave up 2 bases and J gave up 9 bases, with 10 bases separating them. The CDR3 loop spans 11 amino acids. The CDR3 coding sequence is TGTGCCTGGAGTTTAGCGAGTCAAGCTTTCTTT. Its protein product is CAWSLASQAFF.

J is TRBJ1-6 and V is TRBV20-1; 8 positions agree with TRBD1. The CDR3 sequence is 15 residues long. V shed 1 base and J 5 bases; nucleotides not matched to a gene: 4. The germline V gene encodes CDR1 DFQATT and CDR2 SNEGSKA (reference sequence). CDR3 in DNA: TGCAGTGCTAGAGTTCCGGGACAGGATAATTCACCCCTCCACTTT. It yields the protein CSARVPGQDNSPLHF.

This clone was seen repeatedly, ten times or more. V usage is TRBV7-8 and J usage is TRBJ2-5; 9 positions agree with TRBD1. Germline V gene lookup returns CDR1 SGHVS and CDR2 FQNEAQ. V shed 7 bases, J shed 5 bases, and the junction held 11 bases outside the gene matches. The CDR3 has 15 residues. This CDR3 is CASTRQGQGYETQYF. CDR3 sequence (DNA): TGTGCCAGCACACGGCAGGGACAGGGCTACGAGACCCAGTACTTC.

This clone was seen ten or more times. The genes are TRBV14 and TRBJ2-1; TRBD2 agrees at 7 bases. Germline loops: CDR1 SGHDN, CDR2 FVKESK. V was pared by 5 bases and J by 0 bases, with 4 bases of the junction left unmatched. The CDR3 loop spans 15 amino acids. The CDR3 DNA is TGTGCCAGCAGCTACAGCGGGACCTCCTACAATGAGCAGTTCTTC. Protein: CASSYSGTSYNEQFF. The full variable domain, completed using reference TRBV14 and TRBJ2-1, is EAGVTQFPSHSVIEKGQTVTLRCDPISGHDNLYWYRRVMGKEIKFLLHFVKESKQDESGMPNNRFLAERTGGTYSTLKVQPAELEDSGVYFCASSYSGTSYNEQFFGPGTRLTVL.

This clone appeared a few times. The J gene is TRBJ1-5, the V gene TRBV28, with D maybe TRBD1 (6 bases). The CDR3 runs to 12 residues. V was trimmed by 2 bases and J by 15 bases, leaving 14 bases between them. In germline, CDR1 is MDHEN, CDR2 SYDVKM. In DNA, the CDR3 is TGTGCCAGCAGTTTAAAGGGGGGGGTTCGGCATTTT. Protein product: CASSLKGGVRHF.

Many counts were recorded for this clone. The identical CDR3 is also encoded by other nucleotide sequences in the sample. The rearrangement uses TRBV29-1 and TRBJ2-7; D possibly corresponds to TRBD1 (7 bases). The length of the CDR3 is 15 residues. Trimming stripped 7 bases from V and 4 bases from J, with 23 bases between. Germline values: CDR1 SQVTM, CDR2 ANQGSEA. DNA of the CDR3: TGCAGCGCTCCCCGCCGAGACAGGGAGGTTTACGAGCAGTACTTC. Encoded protein: CSAPRRDREVYEQYF.

This clone was counted a few times. This chain connects TRBV12-3 or TRBV12-4 to TRBJ2-7; perhaps TRBD1 as D (5 bases). V was clipped by 5 bases and J by 2 bases, with 13 bases between them. The CDR3 is made up of 14 amino acids. CDR3 nucleotides: TGTGCCAGCAGTCCATCGGACACACCCTACGAGCAGTACTTC. It is translated as CASSPSDTPYEQYF.

About this clone itself: This may come from a read error, since a much larger clone is one base off. The V call is TRBV7-6, the J call TRBJ2-5; D is uncertain. This CDR3 is 13 amino acids long. Germline V gene sequence: CDR1 SGHVS, CDR2 FNYEAQ. V lost 6 bases, J lost 6 bases, and 14 bases lay in between. CDR3 DNA sequence: TGTGCCAGCAGGCCCCGCTCTGATAAGACCCAGTACTTC. Translating it yields CASRPRSDKTQYF.

Note on this clone: A much bigger clone sits one base away, suggesting this may be a read error. This rearrangement joins TRBV5-6 to TRBJ1-1; D uncertain. The CDR3 spans 14 residues. The V gene's germline CDR1 is SGHDT and CDR2 YYEEEE. The ends were cut back, 0 bases at V and 0 bases at J, with 6 bases in the middle. CDR3 nucleotides: TGTGCCAGCAGCTTGGACATGATGAACACTGAAGCTTTCTTT. It codes for CASSLDMMNTEAFF.